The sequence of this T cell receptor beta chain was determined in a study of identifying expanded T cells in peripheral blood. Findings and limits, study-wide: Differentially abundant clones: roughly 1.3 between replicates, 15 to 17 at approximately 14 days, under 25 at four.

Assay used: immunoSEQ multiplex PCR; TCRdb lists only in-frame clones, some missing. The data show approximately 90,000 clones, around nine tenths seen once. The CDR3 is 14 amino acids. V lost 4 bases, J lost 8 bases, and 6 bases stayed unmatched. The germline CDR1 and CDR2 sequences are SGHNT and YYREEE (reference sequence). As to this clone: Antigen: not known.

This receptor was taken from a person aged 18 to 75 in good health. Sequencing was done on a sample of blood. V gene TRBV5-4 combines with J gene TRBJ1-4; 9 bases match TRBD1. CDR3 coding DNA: TGTGCCAGCAGCCAGACAGGGGGGGGAGAAAAACTGTTTTTT. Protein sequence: CASSQTGGGEKLFF.